Below, 28 T cell receptor beta chains from the same sample are listed, as sequenced in a study of tumor-infiltrating lymphocytes in localized non-small cell lung cancer. Profiling relied on immunoSEQ multiplex PCR, and the TCRdb table lists in-frame clones only, not all of them. This sample has about 12,000 clones; 65% to 75% occur once, and the top ten carry roughly 11%. Material: uninvolved lung tissue not adjacent to the tumor. The receptors stem from a human donor with non-small cell lung cancer.

This clone has more than one count but fewer than ten. The chain has TRBV4-1 and TRBJ2-7; 8 bases are shared with TRBD1. CDR1 is MGHRA, CDR2 YSYEKL, per germline. This CDR3 comprises 17 residues. The J segment lost 1 base and the V segment lost 3 bases, leaving 11 bases of the junction unmatched. The CDR3 loop reads CASSQKQDRGSSYEQYF. The CDR3 nucleotides read TGCGCCAGCAGCCAGAAACAAGACAGGGGTTCTTCCTACGAGCAGTACTTC.

The chain employs TRBV5-4 and TRBJ2-5; D unclear. Looked up from germline, CDR1 is SGHNT and CDR2 is YYREEE (reference sequence). The length of the CDR3 is 14 residues. Between the trimmed V and J ends, which lost 2 bases and 4 bases, there was a span of 12 bases. CDR3 region: CASSFTDGSETQYF. The CDR3 bases are TGTGCCAGCAGCTTTACGGATGGGTCAGAGACCCAGTACTTC.

V gene TRBV5-1 combines with J gene TRBJ1-3; D uncertain. Germline V gene sequence: CDR1 SGHRS, CDR2 YFSETQ. The CDR3 is 16 amino acids. The germline V and J ends were trimmed by 3 bases and 0 bases, with 13 bases remaining between them. As DNA, the CDR3 is TGCGCCAGCAGCTCGGGAGGACGGACCTCTGGAAACACCATATATTTT. As protein: CASSSGGRTSGNTIYF.

This chain joins TRBV7-9 and TRBJ2-2, with D uncertain. This CDR3 has 12 residues. Trimming shortened V by 3 bases and J by 3 bases, and 2 bases separated the two germline ends. Germline lookup yields CDR1 SEHNR and CDR2 FQNEAQ (reference sequence). The CDR3 coding sequence is TGTGCCAGCAGCTTTTACACCGGGGAGCTGTTTTTT. Translation gives CASSFYTGELFF.

This clone is labeled medium-sized. Other nucleotide sequences from this sample produce the same CDR3. This rearrangement joins TRBV2 to TRBJ1-1, with D possibly TRBD1 on 6 matching bases. Trimming took 6 bases from V and 2 from J, leaving 10 bases between them. The V gene's germline CDR1 is SNHLY and CDR2 FYNNEI. The CDR3 loop spans 13 amino acids. CDR3 sequence reads: CASRADRNTEAFF. The CDR3 nucleotides read TGTGCCAGCAGGGCGGACAGAAACACTGAAGCTTTCTTT.

This clone turned up a few times. The chain combines TRBV6-6 with TRBJ2-1, with 7 bases aligning to TRBD1. The CDR3 length is 13 residues. The junction had 3 bases not matched to a gene; V was cut back by 6 bases and J by 4 bases. The germline CDR1 and CDR2 sequences are MNHNY and SVGAGI (reference sequence). The CDR3 is CASRDRDYNEQFF. The DNA of the CDR3 is TGTGCCAGCAGAGACAGGGATTACAATGAGCAGTTCTTC.

The V gene is TRBV29-1, the J gene TRBJ1-1; 8 bases line up with TRBD1. CDR3 length equals 15 residues. Germline CDR1 SQVTM, CDR2 ANQGSEA. After removal of 0 bases from V and 1 base from J, the junction contained 4 bases not matched to a gene. DNA of the CDR3: TGCAGCGTTGAAGATTTTGGACAGGGGAACACTGAAGCTTTCTTT. This translates into CSVEDFGQGNTEAFF. Complete variable domain (other parts from reference TRBV29-1 and TRBJ1-1): SAVISQKPSRDICQRGTSLTIQCQVDSQVTMMFWYRQQPGQSLTLIATANQGSEATYESGFVIDKFPISRPNLTFSTLTVSNMSPEDSSIYLCSVEDFGQGNTEAFFGQGTRLTVV.

The genes are TRBV4-3 and TRBJ2-7; tentatively, D is TRBD1 (5 bases). The CDR3 spans 15 residues. With 0 bases removed from V and 7 bases from J, the gap between germline ends came to 16 bases. Germline CDR1 LGHNA, CDR2 YSLEER. DNA for the CDR3: TGCGCCAGCAGCCAAGAAGGCCCAGGGCTGGGGGAGCAGTACTTC. Translation: CASSQEGPGLGEQYF.

The chain combines TRBV9 with TRBJ1-6, with 7 bases identical to TRBD1. This CDR3 contains 16 residues. Trimming removed 0 bases from V and 7 bases from J; junction bases left unmatched: 7. The germline V gene has CDR1 SGDLS and CDR2 YYNGEE. In DNA, the CDR3 is TGTGCCAGCAGCGTAGGTGTGGGGACAGAGAATTCACCCCTCCACTTT. Translating gives CASSVGVGTENSPLHF. The full variable domain, completed using reference TRBV9 and TRBJ1-6, is DSGVTQTPKHLITATGQRVTLRCSPRSGDLSVYWYQQSLDQGLQFLIQYYNGEERAKGNILERFSAQQFPDLHSELNLSSLELGDSALYFCASSVGVGTENSPLHFGNGTRLTVT.

This chain connects TRBV7-8 to TRBJ2-7; 11 nucleotides line up with TRBD2. Germline CDR1 SGHVS, CDR2 FQNEAQ. J gave up 3 bases and V 1 base, and 2 bases lay outside the gene matches. The CDR3 covers 15 residues. The chain's CDR3 is CASSLVLAGGYEQYF. The CDR3 DNA reads TGTGCCAGCAGCTTAGTTCTAGCGGGGGGCTACGAGCAGTACTTC. The whole variable domain, filled in from reference TRBV7-8 and TRBJ2-7, reads GAGVSQSPRYKVAKRGQDVALRCDPISGHVSLFWYQQALGQGPEFLTYFQNEAQLDKSGLPSDRFFAERPEGSVSTLKIQRTQQEDSAVYLCASSLVLAGGYEQYFGPGTRLTVT.

The chain uses TRBV21-1 and TRBJ2-7; TRBD2 is the table's D call, not checked against the DNA. TRBV21-1 is listed as a pseudogene. The CDR3 runs 13 residues. The CDR3 reads CAGGLAVGYEQYF. Written as DNA, the CDR3 is TGTGCAGGGGGACTAGCGGTAGGCTACGAGCAGTACTTC.

This clone was recorded a few times. The chain links TRBV7-2 to TRBJ1-2, with 9 bases identical to TRBD1. The CDR3 is 17 amino acids. Germline assignment: CDR1 SGHTA and CDR2 FQGNSA. Losses at the gene ends were 7 bases for V and 6 bases for J; bases not matched to a gene: 18. CDR3 loop: CASTQSQTGGLWHGYTF. CDR3 DNA: TGTGCCAGCACCCAATCCCAGACAGGGGGGTTGTGGCATGGCTACACCTTC.

Here the CDR3 reads CAIRPGGAGGYTF. CDR3 in DNA: TGTGCCATCAGACCGGGGGGCGCTGGTGGCTACACCTTC. The J gene is TRBJ1-2, the V gene TRBV10-3; weak D call: TRBD1 (6 bases). From germline, CDR1 is ENHRY and CDR2 SYGVKD. V was shortened by 6 bases and J by 7 bases, with 15 bases between the two germline ends. This CDR3 region has 13 residues.

The V call is TRBV5-1, the J call TRBJ2-1; D gene ambiguous. Trimming shortened V by 4 bases and J by 4 bases, and 3 bases separated the two germline ends. CDR3 size: 11 residues. CDR1 and CDR2 (germline): SGHRS, YFSETQ. This CDR3 is CASSEYNEQFF. The CDR3 DNA is TGCGCCAGCAGCGAATACAATGAGCAGTTCTTC.

In this sample, this clone turned up a few times. J is TRBJ2-3 and V is TRBV5-1; tentatively, D is TRBD1 (5 bases). This CDR3 has 13 amino acids. The V and J ends lost 4 bases and 2 bases respectively, with 8 bases between them. CDR1 and CDR2 (germline): SGHRS, YFSETQ. CDR3 coding DNA: TGCGCCAGCAGCAGACAGTACACAGATACGCAGTATTTT. Its protein is CASSRQYTDTQYF. Full variable domain (remainder filled in from reference TRBV5-1 and TRBJ2-3): KAGVTQTPRYLIKTRGQQVTLSCSPISGHRSVSWYQQTPGQGLQFLFEYFSETQRNKGNFPGRFSGRQFSNSRSEMNVSTLELGDSALYLCASSRQYTDTQYFGPGTRLTVL.

The chain joins TRBV28 to TRBJ2-6; 9 nucleotides line up with TRBD1. This CDR3 comprises 19 residues. Trimming took 3 bases from V and 0 from J; bases not matched to a gene: 9. The V gene's germline CDR1 is MDHEN and CDR2 SYDVKM. The CDR3 DNA reads as TGTGCCAGCAGTTTGGGCCGGACAGGGGTCAACTCTGGGGCCAACGTCCTGACTTTC. It is translated as CASSLGRTGVNSGANVLTF.

In this sample, this clone turned up a few times. The chain carries TRBV7-2 and TRBJ2-7, with no clear D. Germline CDR1 is SGHTA and CDR2 is FQGNSA. V dropped 5 bases and J dropped 0 bases, with 8 bases sitting between them. The CDR3 is made up of 13 amino acids. The CDR3 loop reads CASSQDPSYEQYF. CDR3 nucleotide sequence: TGTGCCAGCAGCCAGGACCCCTCCTACGAGCAGTACTTC. The full variable domain, in which reference TRBV7-2 and TRBJ2-7 provide the parts outside the CDR3, is GAGVSQSPSNKVTEKGKDVELRCDPISGHTALYWYRQSLGQGLEFLIYFQGNSAPDKSGLPSDRFSAERTGGSVSTLTIQRTQQEDSAVYLCASSQDPSYEQYFGPGTRLTVT.

The CDR3: CATSGTGITYEQYF. CDR3 DNA sequence: TGTGCCACCTCCGGGACAGGGATTACCTACGAGCAGTACTTC. The rearrangement joins TRBV6-1 to TRBJ2-7, with 9 bases aligning to TRBD1. Looked up from germline, CDR1 is MNHNS and CDR2 is SASEGT. The CDR3 spans 14 residues. Trimming at V came to 10 bases and at J to 2 bases, leaving 9 bases not matched to a gene.

This clone occurred a few times. This rearrangement joins TRBV6-1 to TRBJ1-5; D might be TRBD1 (6 bases). V was cut by 6 bases and J by 2 bases, with 8 bases left in between. This CDR3 is built from 13 residues. Per the germline V gene, CDR1 is MNHNS and CDR2 is SASEGT. The CDR3 sequence: CASRQGGNQPQHF. As DNA, the CDR3 is TGTGCCAGCAGACAGGGCGGCAATCAGCCCCAGCATTTT.

This chain links TRBV7-2 with TRBJ2-5; TRBD1 is a possible D gene (5 bases). Germline V gives CDR1 SGHTA, CDR2 FQGNSA. The V end lost 2 bases, the J end lost 3 bases, and 19 bases lay between the germline ends. This CDR3 region has 17 residues. DNA for the CDR3: TGTGCCAGCAGCTTAACAAGGGGATGGTTCGAAAAAGAGACCCAGTACTTC. Translated: CASSLTRGWFEKETQYF.

The chain combines TRBV11-2 with TRBJ2-7, with TRBD1 matching over 9 bases. Germline V gene sequence: CDR1 SGHAT, CDR2 FQNNGV. The J segment lost 3 bases and the V segment lost 0 bases, leaving 3 bases of the junction unmatched. This CDR3 contains 15 residues. The CDR3 DNA follows: TGTGCCAGCAGCTTAGACGGACAGGGGTTCTACGAGCAGTACTTC. Translation: CASSLDGQGFYEQYF. The full variable domain, with the rest looked up from reference TRBV11-2 and TRBJ2-7, is EAGVAQSPRYKIIEKRQSVAFWCNPISGHATLYWYQQILGQGPKLLIQFQNNGVVDDSQLPKDRFSAERLKGVDSTLKIQPAKLEDSAVYLCASSLDGQGFYEQYFGPGTRLTVT.

This clone came up a few times. CDR3 amino acids: CAISDPGPSKGPTIYF. For the CDR3, the DNA is TGTGCCATCAGTGACCCGGGACCGAGCAAAGGACCCACCATATATTTT. The chain has TRBV10-3 and TRBJ1-3; the D gene is possibly TRBD1 (5 bases). The germline gives CDR1 ENHRY, CDR2 SYGVKD. V was cut by 3 bases and J by 9 bases, with 21 bases left in between. The CDR3 is 16 residues long.

The genes are TRBV28 and TRBJ2-7, with TRBD2 matching 8 bases. CDR3 length: 14 amino acids. Germline V gene data show CDR1 as MDHEN and CDR2 as SYDVKM. V lost 2 bases to trimming and J lost 2 bases; unmatched junction nucleotides: 2. The CDR3 nucleotides read TGTGCCAGCAGTTTAAGCGGGGGAACCTACGAGCAGTACTTC. Translated: CASSLSGGTYEQYF.

This rearrangement joins TRBV7-9 to TRBJ2-7; TRBD1 matches at 8 bases. The CDR3 length is 15 residues. The trim removed 6 bases at V and 7 bases at J, leaving 14 bases unmatched. Germline V gives CDR1 SEHNR, CDR2 FQNEAQ (reference sequence). The CDR3 loop reads CASRPTRTGSGEQYF. The CDR3 nucleotides read TGTGCCAGCAGACCAACCCGGACAGGGTCTGGAGAGCAGTACTTC.

This chain joins TRBV28 and TRBJ2-7; the D is unclear. V was cut by 6 bases and J by 4 bases, with 19 bases left in between. The germline CDR1 and CDR2 sequences are MDHEN and SYDVKM. The CDR3 is 15 amino acids. The CDR3 nucleotides are TGTGCCAGCAGCTCCCCCTCAAGGTCGACTTACGAGCAGTACTTC. Amino acid sequence: CASSSPSRSTYEQYF.

This chain connects TRBV7-2 to TRBJ2-2; no clear D. Germline V gene lookup returns CDR1 SGHTA and CDR2 FQGNSA. The CDR3 loop spans 11 amino acids. Trimming took 2 bases from V and 6 from J, leaving 1 base between them. The CDR3 spells CASSLPGELFF. The CDR3 nucleotides are TGTGCCAGCAGCTTACCCGGGGAGCTGTTTTTT.

The chain has TRBV7-8 and TRBJ1-6; no reliable D call. The CDR3 is made up of 16 amino acids. CDR1 and CDR2 (germline): SGHVS, FQNEAQ. V shed 1 base and J shed 3 bases, with 10 bases lying between them. In DNA form, the CDR3 reads TGTGCCAGCAGCTTAGTTTGGGGTTACTATAATTCACCCCTCCACTTT. Translating gives CASSLVWGYYNSPLHF. Filled out from reference TRBV7-8 and TRBJ1-6, the complete variable domain reads GAGVSQSPRYKVAKRGQDVALRCDPISGHVSLFWYQQALGQGPEFLTYFQNEAQLDKSGLPSDRFFAERPEGSVSTLKIQRTQQEDSAVYLCASSLVWGYYNSPLHFGNGTRLTVT.

This clone was counted a few times. The rearrangement joins TRBV5-1 to TRBJ1-1; D uncertain. This CDR3 comprises 13 residues. Germline assignment: CDR1 SGHRS and CDR2 YFSETQ. Trimming stripped 5 bases from V and 0 bases from J, with 8 bases between. This CDR3 reads CASSIRMNTEAFF. Written as DNA, the CDR3 is TGCGCCAGCAGTATTCGCATGAACACTGAAGCTTTCTTT.